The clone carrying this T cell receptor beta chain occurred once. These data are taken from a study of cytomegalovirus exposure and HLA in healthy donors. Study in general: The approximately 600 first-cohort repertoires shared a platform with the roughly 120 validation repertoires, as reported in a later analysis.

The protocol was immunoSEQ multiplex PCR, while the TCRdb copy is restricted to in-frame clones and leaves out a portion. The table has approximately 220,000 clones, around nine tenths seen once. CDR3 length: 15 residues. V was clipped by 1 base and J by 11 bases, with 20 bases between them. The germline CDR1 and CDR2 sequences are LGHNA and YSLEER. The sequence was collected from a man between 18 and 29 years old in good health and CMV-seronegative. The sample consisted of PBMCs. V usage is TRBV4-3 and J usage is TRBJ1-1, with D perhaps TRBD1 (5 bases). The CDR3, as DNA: TGCGCCAGCAGCCAAGGGGGCAAGTGGCAGACAGACGCTTTCTTT. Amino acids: CASSQGGKWQTDAFF.